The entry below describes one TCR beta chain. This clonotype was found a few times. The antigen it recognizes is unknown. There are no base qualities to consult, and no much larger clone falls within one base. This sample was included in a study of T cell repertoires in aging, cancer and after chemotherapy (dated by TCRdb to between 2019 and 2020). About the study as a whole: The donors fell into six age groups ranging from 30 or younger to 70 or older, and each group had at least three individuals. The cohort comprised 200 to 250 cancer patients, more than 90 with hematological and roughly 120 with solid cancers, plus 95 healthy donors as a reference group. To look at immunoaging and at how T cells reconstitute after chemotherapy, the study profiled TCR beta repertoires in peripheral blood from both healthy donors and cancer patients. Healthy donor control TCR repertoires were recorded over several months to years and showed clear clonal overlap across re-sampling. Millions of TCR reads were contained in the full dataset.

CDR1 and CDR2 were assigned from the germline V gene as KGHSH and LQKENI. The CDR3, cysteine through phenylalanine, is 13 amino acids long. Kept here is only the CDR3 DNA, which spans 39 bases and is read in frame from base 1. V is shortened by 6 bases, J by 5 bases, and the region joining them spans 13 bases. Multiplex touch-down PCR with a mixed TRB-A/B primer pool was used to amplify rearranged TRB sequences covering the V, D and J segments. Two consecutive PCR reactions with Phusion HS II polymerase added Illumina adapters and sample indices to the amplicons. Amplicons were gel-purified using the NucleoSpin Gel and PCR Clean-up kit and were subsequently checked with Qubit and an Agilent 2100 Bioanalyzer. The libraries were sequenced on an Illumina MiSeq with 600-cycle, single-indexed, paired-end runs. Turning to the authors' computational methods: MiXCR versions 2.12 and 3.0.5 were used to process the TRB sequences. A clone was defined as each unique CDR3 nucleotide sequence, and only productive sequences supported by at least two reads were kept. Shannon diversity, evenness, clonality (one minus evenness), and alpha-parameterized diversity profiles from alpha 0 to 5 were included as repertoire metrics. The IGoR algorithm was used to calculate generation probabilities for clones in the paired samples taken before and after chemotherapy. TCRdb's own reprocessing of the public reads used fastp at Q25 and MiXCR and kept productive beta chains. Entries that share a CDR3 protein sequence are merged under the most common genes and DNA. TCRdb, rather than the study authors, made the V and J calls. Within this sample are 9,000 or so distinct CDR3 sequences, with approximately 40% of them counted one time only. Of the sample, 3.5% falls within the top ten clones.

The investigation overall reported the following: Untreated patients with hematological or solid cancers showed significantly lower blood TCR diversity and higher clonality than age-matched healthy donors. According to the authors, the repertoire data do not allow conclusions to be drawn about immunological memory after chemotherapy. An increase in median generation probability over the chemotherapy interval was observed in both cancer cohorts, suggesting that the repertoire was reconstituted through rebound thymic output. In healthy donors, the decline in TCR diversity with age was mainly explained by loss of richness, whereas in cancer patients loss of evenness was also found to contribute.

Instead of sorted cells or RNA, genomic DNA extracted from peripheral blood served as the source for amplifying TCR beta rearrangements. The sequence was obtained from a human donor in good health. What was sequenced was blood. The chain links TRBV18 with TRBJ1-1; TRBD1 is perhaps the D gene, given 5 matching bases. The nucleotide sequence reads TGTGCCAGCTCCCTAGGGACGGAAACTGAAGCTTTCTTT. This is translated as CASSLGTETEAFF. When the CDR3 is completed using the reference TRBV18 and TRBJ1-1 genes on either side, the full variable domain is NAGVMQNPRHLVRRRGQEARLRCSPMKGHSHVYWYRQLPEEGLKFMVYLQKENIIDESGMPKERFSAEFPKEGPSILRIQQVVRGDSAAYFCASSLGTETEAFFGQGTRLTVV.